This T cell receptor beta chain was sequenced in a study of cytomegalovirus exposure and HLA in healthy donors. Regarding the study as a whole: Both high specificity and high sensitivity reportedly marked the classifier's diagnosis of cytomegalovirus status.

Details on this clone: Its antigen is not identified.

Germline CDR1 is MNHEY and CDR2 is SVGAGI. V lost 3 bases and J lost 5; bases outside the gene matches: 7. The CDR3 covers 14 residues. The study ran its PCR with 60 Vbeta and 13 Jbeta primers. Some clones are missing from TCRdb's copy, which holds only in-frame ones; the method was immunoSEQ multiplex PCR. The table records approximately 210,000 clones, more than 75% of them present only once. The specimen sequenced was PBMCs. The TCR comes from a man aged 30 to 45 in good health and CMV-seronegative. The V gene is TRBV6-5, the J gene TRBJ2-7; 7 bases fit TRBD1. The chain's CDR3 is CASSYIQGSDEQYF. The CDR3 coding sequence is TGTGCCAGCAGTTATATACAGGGGAGCGACGAGCAGTACTTC.